The 20 T cell receptor beta chains reported below all come from one sample, sequenced in a study of blood T cell repertoires in COVID-19 (dated by TCRdb to the early 2020s). The receptor library was made with the immunoSEQ multiplex PCR assay. This immuneACCESS table, as held by TCRdb, lists in-frame sequences with V and J called but not all clones. Of the missing ones, under half trace to an unresolved V gene in checked studies; the others have no known cause. The sample table contains about 190,000 clones; only one count was recorded for about 88% of them. The biggest ten clones account for approximately 1.1% of the sample. Input material: peripheral blood. These receptors came from a man aged 30-40 years with acute or convalescent COVID-19.

The genes are TRBV3-1 (or the pseudogene TRBV3-2) and TRBJ2-1, with 9 nucleotides matching TRBD2. The germline V gene has CDR1 LGHDT and CDR2 YNNKEL (reference sequence). V lost 2 bases, J lost 3 bases, and 5 bases stayed unmatched. The CDR3 is made up of 16 amino acids. Here the CDR3 DNA reads TGTGCCAGCAGCCAAATTGGAGCGGGGGGCTACAATGAGCAGTTCTTC. Its translation: CASSQIGAGGYNEQFF.

This sequence joins TRBV9 and TRBJ1-2, with no clear D. The V end was cut by 4 bases, the J end by 0 bases, with 28 bases between. The CDR3 length is 20 residues. Looked up from germline, CDR1 is SGDLS and CDR2 is YYNGEE. The CDR3: CASSRGNLNELFSANYGYTF. CDR3 nucleotide sequence: TGTGCCAGCAGCCGGGGTAACCTTAACGAGCTTTTCTCAGCTAACTATGGCTACACCTTC.

The chain has TRBV28 and TRBJ1-2, with D perhaps matching TRBD1 (5 bases). The ends were cut back, 2 bases at V and 7 bases at J, with 8 bases in the middle. The germline V gene encodes CDR1 MDHEN and CDR2 SYDVKM. This CDR3 has 12 residues. The CDR3 DNA is TGTGCCAGCAGTTTACGGGGGGGTGGCTACACCTTC. This sequence encodes CASSLRGGGYTF.

This clone was recorded a few times. The chain carries TRBV4-1 and TRBJ1-2; perhaps TRBD1 as D (6 bases). Germline CDR1 reads MGHRA; CDR2 reads YSYEKL. The CDR3 has 14 residues. Trimming left V 7 bases short and J 1 base short, with 13 bases between. DNA for the CDR3: TGCGCCAGCACCCGAGGGGGATTTAACTATGGCTACACCTTC. Protein: CASTRGGFNYGYTF.

V usage is TRBV5-1 and J usage is TRBJ1-1; D not resolved. CDR1 and CDR2 (germline): SGHRS, YFSETQ. Trimming pared 0 bases from V and 0 bases from J, leaving 9 bases between. The CDR3 covers 15 residues. CDR3 in DNA: TGCGCCAGCAGCTTGGGGAGTTTAATGAACACTGAAGCTTTCTTT. Its translation: CASSLGSLMNTEAFF.

V gene TRBV10-3 combines with J gene TRBJ1-1; the D gene is possibly TRBD1 (6 bases). The CDR3 runs to 14 residues. CDR1 is ENHRY, CDR2 SYGVKD, per germline. Between the trimmed V and J ends, which lost 3 bases and 6 bases, there was a span of 14 bases. In nucleotides, the CDR3 is TGTGCCATCAGTGAAGAGAGGGGGTGGGCTGAAGCTTTCTTT. Translating it yields CAISEERGWAEAFF.

About this clone itself: Its ends do not fully match the called genes, so a read error is possible. The chain recombines TRBV7-7 with TRBJ2-5; 13 nucleotides line up with TRBD2. This CDR3 contains 15 residues. The germline gives CDR1 SSHAT, CDR2 FNYEAQ (reference sequence). CDR3 sequence (DNA): TGTGCTAGCAGCTTAGGGACTAGCGGGAAAGAGACCCAGTACTTC. Protein: CASSLGTSGKETQYF.

The chain links TRBV5-1 to TRBJ1-4; 9 nucleotides match TRBD1. CDR3 size: 15 residues. Germline V gene lookup returns CDR1 SGHRS and CDR2 YFSETQ. With 4 bases clipped from V and 7 bases from J, the junction kept 8 bases outside the gene matches. The CDR3 region has the DNA TGCGCCAGCAGCCCACAGGGGGCTGTGAGTGAAAAACTGTTTTTT. Its translation is CASSPQGAVSEKLFF.

The rearrangement joins TRBV28 to TRBJ2-1; TRBD2 aligns across 10 bases. The CDR3 has 17 amino acids. The V segment lost 3 bases and the J segment 6 bases; nucleotides outside the gene matches: 11. Germline CDR1 reads MDHEN; CDR2 reads SYDVKM. DNA of the CDR3: TGTGCCAGCAGTTTTAATCCCAAGCGGGAGGGCCGCAATGAGCAGTTCTTC. As protein: CASSFNPKREGRNEQFF.

The V and J genes are TRBV12-2 and TRBJ1-4. TRBV12-2 is reported as a pseudogene. The CDR3 runs to 16 residues. Here the CDR3 DNA reads TGTGCAAGTCGCTTAGCGACGGACTCCGCGGGGGAAAAACTGTTTTTT. Its protein product is CASRLATDSAGEKLFF.

This clone showed up just a few times. The rearrangement joins TRBV19 to TRBJ1-6; the match to TRBD1 covers 9 bases. The germline gives CDR1 LNHDA, CDR2 SQIVND (reference sequence). The CDR3 has 15 amino acids. Germline trimming cut 2 bases from V and 5 bases from J; bases unmatched to any gene: 1. This CDR3 reads CASSIRDRDNSPLHF. In DNA, the CDR3 is TGTGCCAGTAGTATAAGGGACAGGGATAATTCACCCCTCCACTTT. The whole variable domain, remainder taken from reference TRBV19 and TRBJ1-6, is DGGITQSPKYLFRKEGQNVTLSCEQNLNHDAMYWYRQDPGQGLRLIYYSQIVNDFQKGDIAEGYSVSREKKESFPLTVTSAQKNPTAFYLCASSIRDRDNSPLHFGNGTRLTVT.

V gene TRBV27 combines with J gene TRBJ1-1, with 10 bases lining up with TRBD1. The CDR3 is made up of 14 amino acids. Trimming removed 6 bases from V and 4 bases from J; junction bases left unmatched: 5. Germline-derived CDR1 and CDR2 are MNHEY and SMNVEV (reference sequence). CDR3 residues: CASRPRDRGTEAFF. In DNA, the CDR3 is TGTGCCAGCAGACCCCGGGACAGGGGCACTGAAGCTTTCTTT.

The chain carries TRBV21-1 and TRBJ2-1; whether TRBD2, the table's D call, matches the DNA was not checked. TRBV21-1 is flagged as a pseudogene. The CDR3 sequence is 15 residues long. This CDR3 is CASSKAGGRDGKQFF. The DNA of the CDR3 is TGTGCCAGCAGCAAAGCTGGCGGGAGGGACGGAAAGCAGTTCTTC.

The chain carries TRBV5-8 and TRBJ1-2; D is unclear. V was shortened by 7 bases and J by 1 base, with 8 bases between the two germline ends. CDR1 is SGHTS and CDR2 is YDEGEE in the germline V gene. There are 12 residues in the CDR3. The chain's CDR3 is CASVGNNYGYTF. The CDR3 DNA sequence: TGTGCCAGCGTCGGGAATAACTATGGCTACACCTTC. The full variable domain, rest sourced from reference TRBV5-8 and TRBJ1-2, is EAGVTQSPTHLIKTRGQQATLRCSPISGHTSVYWYQQALGLGLQFLLWYDEGEERNRGNFPPRFSGRQFPNYSSELNVNALELEDSALYLCASVGNNYGYTFGSGTRLTVV.

The chain has TRBV5-8 and TRBJ2-6; the match to TRBD1 covers 12 bases. The length of the CDR3 is 17 residues. V shed 4 bases, J shed 3 bases, and the junction held 5 bases outside the gene matches. Germline CDR1 reads SGHTS; CDR2 reads YDEGEE. As DNA, the CDR3 is TGTGCCAGCAGCCGGGGACAGGGGGCGCTTGGGGCCAACGTCCTGACTTTC. Translating it yields CASSRGQGALGANVLTF.

V usage is TRBV30 and J usage is TRBJ2-5, with 16 bases aligning to TRBD2. V lost 2 bases to trimming and J lost 0 bases; unmatched junction nucleotides: 6. Looked up from germline, CDR1 is GTSNPN and CDR2 is SVGIG (reference sequence). This CDR3 spans 18 amino acids. This CDR3 is CAWSTGTSGRVYQETQYF. Here the CDR3 DNA reads TGTGCCTGGAGTACCGGGACTAGCGGGAGGGTGTACCAAGAGACCCAGTACTTC.

This sequence joins TRBV3-1 (or the pseudogene TRBV3-2) and TRBJ2-2, with D possibly being TRBD1 (6 bases). The germline gives CDR1 LGHDT, CDR2 YNNKEL (reference sequence). V lost 2 bases and J lost 5, with 15 bases in between. This CDR3 has 16 amino acids. CDR3 protein: CASSQPATGSTGELFF. CDR3 in DNA: TGTGCCAGCAGCCAACCTGCCACAGGGTCAACCGGGGAGCTGTTTTTT.

This chain connects TRBV14 to TRBJ1-3; no definite D call. The CDR3 covers 13 residues. Trimming left V 1 base short and J 3 bases short, with 4 bases between. Germline V gene lookup returns CDR1 SGHDN and CDR2 FVKESK. CDR3 amino acids: CASSQVIGNTIYF. The CDR3 DNA reads as TGTGCCAGCAGCCAAGTTATTGGAAACACCATATATTTT.

V is TRBV7-8 and J is TRBJ2-2; D may be TRBD1 (6 bases). Trimming left V 5 bases short and J 6 bases short, with 19 bases between. The CDR3 loop spans 16 amino acids. Germline V gene lookup returns CDR1 SGHVS and CDR2 FQNEAQ. CDR3: CASSVLGAIRAGELFF. CDR3 nucleotide sequence: TGTGCCAGCAGCGTTTTGGGGGCGATACGGGCCGGGGAGCTGTTTTTT.

The chain is built from TRBV7-3 and TRBJ2-5, with D possibly TRBD1 on 5 matching bases. V lost 3 bases and J 4 bases, leaving 9 bases between the germline ends. The V gene's germline CDR1 is SGHTA and CDR2 FQGTGA. The CDR3 is made up of 13 amino acids. CDR3 sequence: CASSFSRGETQYF. For the CDR3, the DNA is TGTGCCAGCAGCTTTAGTAGGGGAGAGACCCAGTACTTC.